What follows are 13 T cell receptor beta chains derived from one specimen sequenced in a study of blood T cell repertoires in COVID-19. Using immunoSEQ multiplex PCR, the repertoire was profiled, and TCRdb retains in-frame clones only, with some absent. This sample carries 300,000 to 400,000 clones, approximately 83% of them seen once, and the ten largest clones take around 4%. Input material: PBMCs or T cells enriched from blood (not recorded which). The receptors here all came from a woman aged 40 to 50 with acute COVID-19.

V usage is TRBV18 and J usage is TRBJ1-3; TRBD1 agrees at 7 bases. Germline CDR1 KGHSH, CDR2 LQKENI. The junction had 12 bases not matched to a gene; V was cut back by 6 bases and J by 4 bases. This CDR3 comprises 16 residues. The DNA of the CDR3 is TGTGCCAGCTCCCCCCTGACAGGGAATAAAGGAAACACCATATATTTT. Amino acids: CASSPLTGNKGNTIYF.

DNA for the CDR3: TGTGCCAGCAGCATGATGGACAGCCCGGAGCAGTTCTTC. It encodes CASSMMDSPEQFF. The gene calls are TRBV9 and TRBJ2-1; the D gene is possibly TRBD1 (6 bases). Germline CDR1 reads SGDLS; CDR2 reads YYNGEE. V dropped 4 bases and J dropped 10 bases, with 15 bases sitting between them. CDR3 length: 13 amino acids. Combining the CDR3 with reference TRBV9 and TRBJ2-1 gives the whole variable domain DSGVTQTPKHLITATGQRVTLRCSPRSGDLSVYWYQQSLDQGLQFLIQYYNGEERAKGNILERFSAQQFPDLHSELNLSSLELGDSALYFCASSMMDSPEQFFGPGTRLTVL.

The V call is TRBV7-2, the J call TRBJ1-2; 8 bases are a match to TRBD1. The CDR3 has 14 amino acids. J lost 5 bases, V lost 2 bases, and 4 bases had no gene match. Looked up from germline, CDR1 is SGHTA and CDR2 is FQGNSA. The CDR3 protein is CASSLRDRSYGYTF. The DNA of the CDR3 is TGTGCCAGCAGCTTACGGGACAGGTCGTATGGCTACACCTTC.

The rearrangement links TRBV3-1 (or the pseudogene TRBV3-2) to TRBJ1-1; D uncertain. The CDR3 runs 13 residues. V dropped 4 bases and J dropped 1 base, with 7 bases sitting between them. Germline V gene sequence: CDR1 LGHDT, CDR2 YNNKEL (reference sequence). As DNA, the CDR3 is TGTGCCAGCAGCCCTACTCCGAACACTGAAGCTTTCTTT. It encodes CASSPTPNTEAFF.

The J gene is TRBJ2-7, the V gene TRBV3-1 (or the pseudogene TRBV3-2); 8 bases fit TRBD1. The CDR3 runs 14 residues. With 1 base clipped from V and 4 bases from J, the junction kept 3 bases outside the gene matches. Germline CDR1 LGHDT, CDR2 YNNKEL (reference sequence). The CDR3 nucleotides are TGTGCCAGCAGCCAAGGGACAGGGCCGTACGAGCAGTACTTC. Translation gives CASSQGTGPYEQYF.

This clone has a single count. The chain has TRBV5-1 and TRBJ1-1; TRBD1 is a possible D gene (6 bases). This CDR3 has 15 residues. Germline V gives CDR1 SGHRS, CDR2 YFSETQ. The ends were cut back, 3 bases at V and 0 bases at J, with 12 bases in the middle. For the CDR3, the DNA is TGCGCCAGCAGCTCCGGACAGCTCATGAACACTGAAGCTTTCTTT. It yields the protein CASSSGQLMNTEAFF.

J is TRBJ2-3 and V is TRBV5-6, with 9 positions matching TRBD1. V dropped 4 bases and J dropped 4; count of bases not matched to a gene: 7. Germline values: CDR1 SGHDT, CDR2 YYEEEE. This CDR3 is built from 15 residues. CDR3 amino acids: CASSPRDRVPDTQYF. CDR3 in DNA: TGTGCCAGCAGCCCACGGGACAGGGTCCCAGATACGCAGTATTTT.

V is TRBV9 and J is TRBJ2-2; D may be TRBD1 (5 bases). CDR3 size: 15 residues. Germline loops: CDR1 SGDLS, CDR2 YYNGEE. Trimming removed 0 bases from V and 7 bases from J, with 13 bases in between. This chain's CDR3 is CASSVDGAADGELFF. The CDR3 DNA is TGTGCCAGCAGCGTAGATGGGGCAGCAGACGGGGAGCTGTTTTTT.

V and J are TRBV5-1 and TRBJ2-1; 8 nucleotides agree with TRBD2. This CDR3 region has 16 residues. CDR1 and CDR2 (germline): SGHRS, YFSETQ. V shed 0 bases and J 9 bases; nucleotides not matched to a gene: 11. The CDR3 DNA reads TGCGCCAGCAGCTTGGGACTAGCGTTAGCTTTTGCTGAGCAGTTCTTC. Its translation is CASSLGLALAFAEQFF.

The gene calls are TRBV5-1 and TRBJ1-4, with a tentative D call TRBD1 (5 bases). Per the germline V gene, CDR1 is SGHRS and CDR2 is YFSETQ. The length of the CDR3 is 16 residues. With 2 bases removed from V and 5 bases from J, the gap between germline ends came to 16 bases. CDR3 nucleotides: TGCGCCAGCAGCTTTAGCTTCTCGACAGAAAATGAAAAACTGTTTTTT. Translating gives CASSFSFSTENEKLFF.

The chain carries TRBV6-5 and TRBJ1-2, with D unresolved. The CDR3 runs 12 residues. Germline CDR1 is MNHEY and CDR2 is SVGAGI. Trimming cost V 6 bases and J 4 bases, with 9 bases left between them. The CDR3 sequence is CASRLRGYGYTF. CDR3 nucleotides: TGTGCCAGCAGACTACGGGGCTATGGCTACACCTTC.

This chain links TRBV7-9 with TRBJ1-4; 7 bases are a match to TRBD1. The CDR3 sequence is 17 residues long. V lost 1 base and J lost 0; bases outside the gene matches: 5. CDR1 and CDR2 from the germline V gene are SEHNR and FQNEAQ (reference sequence). In DNA form, the CDR3 reads TGTGCCAGCAGCTTAGGGACAGGAGCGTCAACTAATGAAAAACTGTTTTTT. It yields the protein CASSLGTGASTNEKLFF.

The V call is TRBV5-6, the J call TRBJ1-2; 7 bases map to TRBD1. There are 16 residues in the CDR3. The germline V gene has CDR1 SGHDT and CDR2 YYEEEE. V was pared by 7 bases and J by 4 bases, with 16 bases of the junction left unmatched. The CDR3 nucleotides read TGTGCCAGCGCAACATCAGAATACAGGGGCGGCTATGGCTACACCTTC. Translated: CASATSEYRGGYGYTF.